The 30 T cell receptor beta chains given below trace back to one sample, sequenced in a study of cytomegalovirus exposure and HLA in healthy donors. The PCR had 60 Vbeta and 13 Jbeta primers. The method was immunoSEQ multiplex PCR; TCRdb's version includes in-frame clones alone and lacks a portion of them. This sample has 150,000 to 200,000 clones, with about four fifths found just once. The sequencing sample was made of PBMCs. These receptors were taken from a girl aged 10 to 17 in good health and CMV-seropositive.

This chain connects TRBV30 to TRBJ2-5; TRBD1 is a possible D gene (6 bases). CDR1 and CDR2 (germline): GTSNPN, SVGIG (reference sequence). The CDR3 extends over 16 amino acids. The V gene lost 1 base and the J gene lost 3 bases, with 18 bases spanning the gap. The CDR3 nucleotides read TGTGCCTGGAGTGAAGCCAGTGGGGGCGCTGAAGAGACCCAGTACTTC. It codes for CAWSEASGGAEETQYF.

The chain carries TRBV7-3 and TRBJ1-5; a weak D match, TRBD1 (5 bases). CDR1 is SGHTA, CDR2 FQGTGA, per germline. The V gene lost 1 base and the J gene lost 4 bases, with 14 bases spanning the gap. The CDR3 is 16 amino acids. CDR3 nucleotides: TGTGCCAGCAGCTTAAGGGGCAGGGATAAAAATCAGCCCCAGCATTTT. It codes for CASSLRGRDKNQPQHF.

A word on this clone: Other DNA variants within this sample encode the same CDR3. The V and J genes are TRBV7-3 and TRBJ1-1; weak D call: TRBD1 (6 bases). CDR3 length: 14 amino acids. Germline loops: CDR1 SGHTA, CDR2 FQGTGA. Trimming removed 3 bases from V and 4 bases from J, with 12 bases in between. The CDR3 coding sequence is TGTGCCAGCAGCTTGACGACAGGTTCCACTGAAGCTTTCTTT. Translating gives CASSLTTGSTEAFF.

This rearrangement joins TRBV2 to TRBJ2-3; perhaps TRBD2 as D (5 bases). This CDR3 has 12 residues. V dropped 4 bases and J dropped 9 bases, with 11 bases sitting between them. CDR1 is SNHLY, CDR2 FYNNEI, per germline. Here the CDR3 DNA reads TGTGCCAGCAGTGGCCCCAGAGGGACGCAGTATTTT. Translation gives CASSGPRGTQYF. The whole variable domain, filled in from reference TRBV2 and TRBJ2-3, reads EPEVTQTPSHQVTQMGQEVILRCVPISNHLYFYWYRQILGQKVEFLVSFYNNEISEKSEIFDDQFSVERPDGSNFTLKIRSTKLEDSAMYFCASSGPRGTQYFGPGTRLTVL.

The chain couples TRBV2 to TRBJ2-2; TRBD2 aligns across 8 bases. The CDR3 length is 14 residues. Germline assignment: CDR1 SNHLY and CDR2 FYNNEI. With 6 bases clipped from V and 3 bases from J, the junction kept 3 bases outside the gene matches. The DNA of the CDR3 is TGTGCCAGCAGGCCGGGGGGGTACACCGGGGAGCTGTTTTTT. Translation gives CASRPGGYTGELFF.

The CDR3 nucleotides are TGTGCCAGCAGTTCCCGCCTGGAGGCTGCGTACGAGCAGTACTTC. Its protein is CASSSRLEAAYEQYF. V gene TRBV28 combines with J gene TRBJ2-7; D possibly corresponds to TRBD2 (5 bases). Germline V gene lookup returns CDR1 MDHEN and CDR2 SYDVKM. Trimming shortened V by 4 bases and J by 4 bases, and 17 bases separated the two germline ends. The CDR3 totals 15 residues.

The genes are TRBV7-9 and TRBJ1-2; D gene ambiguous. Trimming took off 5 bases at V and 4 bases at J, with 5 bases between the two ends. Germline V CDR1 and CDR2: SEHNR, FQNEAQ (reference sequence). This CDR3 has 11 residues. The CDR3 sequence: CASSNFYGYTF. CDR3 DNA sequence: TGTGCCAGCAGCAACTTCTATGGCTACACCTTC.

This chain links TRBV9 with TRBJ2-2; D might be TRBD1 (5 bases). The CDR3 contains 16 residues. The V gene lost 0 bases and the J gene lost 0 bases, with 9 bases spanning the gap. Germline CDR1 reads SGDLS; CDR2 reads YYNGEE. CDR3 loop: CASSVADSPNTGELFF. In DNA, the CDR3 is TGTGCCAGCAGCGTAGCTGACAGCCCGAACACCGGGGAGCTGTTTTTT.

The chain is built from TRBV6-4 and TRBJ1-1; D is uncertain. The CDR3 length is 14 residues. Trimming shortened V by 4 bases and J by 2 bases, and 11 bases separated the two germline ends. From germline, CDR1 is MRHNA and CDR2 SNTAGT. The CDR3 DNA is TGTGCCAGCAGTGTAACTAGGCTTAACACTGAAGCTTTCTTT. Translation gives CASSVTRLNTEAFF.

The chain uses TRBV15 and TRBJ1-2; D perhaps matches TRBD1 (6 bases). Germline assignment: CDR1 LNHNV and CDR2 YYDKDF (reference sequence). Trimming pared 2 bases from V and 5 bases from J, leaving 18 bases between. The CDR3 spans 16 residues. In DNA form, the CDR3 reads TGTGCCACCAGCAGAAAAGCGAGTGGGGGCGCATATGGCTACACCTTC. It translates to CATSRKASGGAYGYTF.

The chain links TRBV6-5 to TRBJ2-7; 7 positions match TRBD2. J was trimmed by 9 bases and V by 8 bases; bases with no gene match: 16. The length of the CDR3 is 14 residues. Germline V gene data show CDR1 as MNHEY and CDR2 as SVGAGI. The CDR3 spells CASGRGNLNVRQYF. The CDR3 DNA sequence: TGTGCCAGCGGGCGGGGGAATCTAAATGTACGGCAGTACTTC.

The chain carries TRBV5-4 and TRBJ2-1; D gene unclear. Germline V gene lookup returns CDR1 SGHNT and CDR2 YYREEE (reference sequence). This CDR3 contains 16 residues. V was shortened by 5 bases and J by 0 bases, with 15 bases between the two germline ends. CDR3 residues: CASSQLTGSSYNEQFF. Written as DNA, the CDR3 is TGTGCCAGCAGTCAATTGACTGGTAGCTCCTACAATGAGCAGTTCTTC. The variable domain in full, completed from reference TRBV5-4 and TRBJ2-1, reads ETGVTQSPTHLIKTRGQQVTLRCSSQSGHNTVSWYQQALGQGPQFIFQYYREEENGRGNFPPRFSGLQFPNYSSELNVNALELDDSALYLCASSQLTGSSYNEQFFGPGTRLTVL.

The rearrangement joins TRBV29-1 to TRBJ1-1; a possible D gene is TRBD1 (6 bases). V was shortened by 6 bases and J by 6 bases, with 17 bases between the two germline ends. The CDR3 spans 13 residues. Germline values: CDR1 SQVTM, CDR2 ANQGSEA. The CDR3: CSVTGPGAAEAFF. The CDR3, as DNA: TGCAGCGTCACAGGGCCCGGGGCGGCTGAAGCTTTCTTT.

The J gene is TRBJ2-3, the V gene TRBV18, with 12 bases lining up with TRBD2. J lost 5 bases, V lost 5 bases, and 14 bases had no gene match. The V gene's germline CDR1 is KGHSH and CDR2 LQKENI. The CDR3 sequence is 18 residues long. The CDR3 DNA reads as TGTGCCAGCTCATGGTTCGGAGTGGGACTAGCGGGCGGAGATACGCAGTATTTT. This gives the protein CASSWFGVGLAGGDTQYF.

This rearrangement joins TRBV13 to TRBJ1-1, with a tentative D call TRBD1 (5 bases). The CDR3 totals 16 residues. In germline, CDR1 is PRHDT, CDR2 FYEKMQ (reference sequence). V dropped 0 bases and J dropped 1 base, with 12 bases sitting between them. The CDR3 sequence is CASSLGSGVGNTEAFF. The CDR3 DNA follows: TGTGCCAGCAGCTTAGGTTCGGGGGTGGGGAACACTGAAGCTTTCTTT.

The V call is TRBV30, the J call TRBJ1-1, with 8 bases identical to TRBD1. Germline V gives CDR1 GTSNPN, CDR2 SVGIG (reference sequence). The CDR3 covers 16 residues. Germline trimming cut 4 bases from V and 10 bases from J; bases unmatched to any gene: 20. CDR3 loop: CAWILTGVARGNGAFF. The CDR3 DNA reads TGTGCCTGGATCCTGACAGGGGTCGCGCGAGGGAACGGAGCTTTCTTT.

The table lists this clone with a count of one. The V and J genes are TRBV6-1 and TRBJ2-3, with D hard to call. There are 14 residues in the CDR3. V was pared by 2 bases and J by 4 bases, with 10 bases between. Germline V gene sequence: CDR1 MNHNS, CDR2 SASEGT. This CDR3 is CASSELVRADTQYF. CDR3 in DNA: TGTGCCAGCAGTGAACTGGTTCGAGCAGATACGCAGTATTTT.

The chain couples TRBV7-2 to TRBJ1-1; 9 bases are a match to TRBD1. The CDR3 has 14 amino acids. Per germline, CDR1 SGHTA and CDR2 FQGNSA. V lost 5 bases, J lost 3 bases, and 4 bases stayed unmatched. The CDR3 sequence: CASSKQGADTEAFF. The CDR3 nucleotides are TGTGCCAGCAGCAAACAGGGGGCGGACACTGAAGCTTTCTTT.

On this clone: Germline and junction disagree at one end, which may indicate a read error. The chain joins TRBV6-6 to TRBJ2-3; 8 bases line up with TRBD2. Germline V gene sequence: CDR1 MNHNY, CDR2 SVGAGI (reference sequence). This CDR3 contains 15 residues. Here the CDR3 DNA reads TGTGCCAGCAGACTCCCGGGACTAGGCACAAATACGCAGTATTTT. Its translation: CASRLPGLGTNTQYF.

The chain recombines TRBV5-1 with TRBJ2-3; 8 nucleotides agree with TRBD1. The junction had 4 bases not matched to a gene; V was cut back by 4 bases and J by 3 bases. The CDR3 covers 14 residues. Germline V CDR1 and CDR2: SGHRS, YFSETQ. DNA for the CDR3: TGCGCCAGCAGCCGGGACAGGCCGACAGATACGCAGTATTTT. Its protein product is CASSRDRPTDTQYF. Supplemented by reference TRBV5-1 and TRBJ2-3, the full variable domain reads KAGVTQTPRYLIKTRGQQVTLSCSPISGHRSVSWYQQTPGQGLQFLFEYFSETQRNKGNFPGRFSGRQFSNSRSEMNVSTLELGDSALYLCASSRDRPTDTQYFGPGTRLTVL.

V and J are TRBV9 and TRBJ2-7; the D is unclear. CDR1 and CDR2 from the germline V gene are SGDLS and YYNGEE. There are 15 residues in the CDR3. Trimming took off 1 base at V and 0 bases at J, with 11 bases between the two ends. This CDR3 is CASSVTSDSSYEQYF. The CDR3 region has the DNA TGTGCCAGCAGCGTAACAAGCGATAGCTCCTACGAGCAGTACTTC. The whole variable domain, filled in from reference TRBV9 and TRBJ2-7, reads DSGVTQTPKHLITATGQRVTLRCSPRSGDLSVYWYQQSLDQGLQFLIQYYNGEERAKGNILERFSAQQFPDLHSELNLSSLELGDSALYFCASSVTSDSSYEQYFGPGTRLTVT.

J is TRBJ2-7 and V is TRBV9, with 7 bases that match TRBD1. The length of the CDR3 is 16 residues. The V gene end was trimmed by 3 bases and the J gene end by 3 bases; junction bases not matched to a gene: 12. In germline, CDR1 is SGDLS, CDR2 YYNGEE. This chain's CDR3 is CASSGPGTASNYEQYF. Here the CDR3 DNA reads TGTGCCAGCAGCGGACCCGGGACAGCCTCTAACTACGAGCAGTACTTC.

This chain connects TRBV6-1 to TRBJ1-5; D is unresolved. Trimming took 6 bases from V and 0 from J, leaving 12 bases between them. CDR1 and CDR2 (germline): MNHNS, SASEGT. CDR3 length: 15 amino acids. The CDR3 loop reads CASSHEPYSNQPQHF. The CDR3, as DNA: TGTGCCAGCAGCCATGAGCCTTATAGCAATCAGCCCCAGCATTTT.

This chain joins TRBV30 and TRBJ2-1; TRBD2 aligns across 13 bases. The CDR3 contains 15 residues. The ends lost 4 bases at V and 7 bases at J; junction bases unmatched: 7. Germline V gene data show CDR1 as GTSNPN and CDR2 as SVGIG (reference sequence). In nucleotides, the CDR3 is TGTGCCTGGAACAGACTAGCGGGGGGCCTAAATGAGCAGTTCTTC. This translates into CAWNRLAGGLNEQFF.

V is TRBV13 and J is TRBJ2-1; TRBD2 agrees at 12 bases. The germline CDR1 and CDR2 sequences are PRHDT and FYEKMQ (reference sequence). V lost 4 bases, J lost 7 bases, and 2 bases stayed unmatched. This CDR3 contains 14 residues. This chain's CDR3 is CASSSGLAGNEQFF. The CDR3 region has the DNA TGTGCCAGCAGCTCCGGACTAGCGGGAAATGAGCAGTTCTTC.

V usage is TRBV4-2 and J usage is TRBJ2-7; D gene ambiguous. Per germline, CDR1 LGHNA and CDR2 YNFKEQ. CDR3 size: 14 residues. The V end lost 5 bases, the J end lost 5 bases, and 16 bases lay between the germline ends. CDR3 nucleotide sequence: TGTGCCAGCAGCTTTCAGTTGGTAGCAGACGAGCAGTACTTC. Translated: CASSFQLVADEQYF.

This clone came up once. Here the CDR3 DNA reads TGTGCCTGGAGCATGGACAGGGGCGATGAGCAGTTCTTC. Protein sequence: CAWSMDRGDEQFF. The chain employs TRBV30 and TRBJ2-1; 9 bases match TRBD1. V shed 3 bases, J shed 8 bases, and the junction held 5 bases outside the gene matches. CDR1 GTSNPN and CDR2 SVGIG come from the germline V gene (reference sequence). This CDR3 has 13 amino acids.

V gene TRBV4-3 combines with J gene TRBJ1-4; D possibly corresponds to TRBD1 (5 bases). V gave up 0 bases and J gave up 2 bases, with 10 bases separating them. Germline loops: CDR1 LGHNA, CDR2 YSLEER. The CDR3 contains 16 residues. CDR3 coding DNA: TGCGCCAGCAGCCAAGAAGGGGCGGGGACTAATGAAAAACTGTTTTTT. Amino acid sequence: CASSQEGAGTNEKLFF.

CDR3 residues: CASGMGAYNEQFF. The CDR3 DNA reads as TGTGCCAGCGGGATGGGGGCATACAATGAGCAGTTCTTC. This rearrangement joins TRBV6-1 to TRBJ2-1; perhaps TRBD1 as D (6 bases). V was shortened by 8 bases and J by 4 bases, with 12 bases between the two germline ends. Germline CDR1 and CDR2: MNHNS and SASEGT. The length of the CDR3 is 13 residues.

The V call is TRBV7-3, the J call TRBJ2-1; TRBD1 agrees at 8 bases. Germline V lookup: CDR1 SGHTA, CDR2 FQGTGA. J lost 1 base, V lost 4 bases, and 12 bases had no gene match. CDR3 size: 18 residues. The CDR3 region has the DNA TGTGCCAGCAGCTCCCGCCCGCAGGACAGGGCTTCCTACAATGAGCAGTTCTTC. It encodes CASSSRPQDRASYNEQFF.